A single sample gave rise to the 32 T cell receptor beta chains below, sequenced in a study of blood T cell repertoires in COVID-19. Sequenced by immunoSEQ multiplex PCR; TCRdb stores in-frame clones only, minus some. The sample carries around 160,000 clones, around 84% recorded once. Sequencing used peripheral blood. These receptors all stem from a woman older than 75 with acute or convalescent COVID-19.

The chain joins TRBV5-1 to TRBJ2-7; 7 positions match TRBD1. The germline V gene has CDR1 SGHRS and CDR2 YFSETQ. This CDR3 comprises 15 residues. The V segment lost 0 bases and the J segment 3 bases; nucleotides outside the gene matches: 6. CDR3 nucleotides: TGCGCCAGCAGCTTGGTGTCGGGACAGTTCTACGAGCAGTACTTC. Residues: CASSLVSGQFYEQYF.

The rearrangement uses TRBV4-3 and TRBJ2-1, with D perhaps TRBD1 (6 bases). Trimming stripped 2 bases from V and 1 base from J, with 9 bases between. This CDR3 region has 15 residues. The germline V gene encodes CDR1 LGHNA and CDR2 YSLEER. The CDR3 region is CASSQTGYSYNEQFF. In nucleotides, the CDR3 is TGCGCCAGCAGCCAAACAGGGTATTCCTACAATGAGCAGTTCTTC.

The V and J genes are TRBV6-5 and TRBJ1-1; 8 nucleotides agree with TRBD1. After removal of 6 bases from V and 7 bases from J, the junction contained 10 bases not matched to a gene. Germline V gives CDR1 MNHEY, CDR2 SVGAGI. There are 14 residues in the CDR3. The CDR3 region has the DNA TGTGCCAGCAGCCAACAGGGGGGGCCCGATGAAGCTTTCTTT. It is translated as CASSQQGGPDEAFF.

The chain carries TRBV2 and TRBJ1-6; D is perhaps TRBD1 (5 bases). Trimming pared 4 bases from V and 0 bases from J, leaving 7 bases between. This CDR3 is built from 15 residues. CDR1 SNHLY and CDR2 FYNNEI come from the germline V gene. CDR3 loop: CASSAQGSYNSPLHF. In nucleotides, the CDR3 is TGTGCCAGCAGTGCGCAGGGCTCCTATAATTCACCCCTCCACTTT.

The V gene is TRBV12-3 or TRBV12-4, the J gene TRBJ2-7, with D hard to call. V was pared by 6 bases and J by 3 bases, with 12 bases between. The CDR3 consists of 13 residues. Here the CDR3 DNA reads TGTGCCAGCAGGTCTACAGTAGGCTACGAGCAGTACTTC. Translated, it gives CASRSTVGYEQYF.

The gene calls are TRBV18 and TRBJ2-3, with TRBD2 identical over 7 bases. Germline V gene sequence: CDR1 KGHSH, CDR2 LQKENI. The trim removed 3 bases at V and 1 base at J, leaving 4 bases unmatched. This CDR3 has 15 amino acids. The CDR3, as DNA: TGTGCCAGCTCACCTTCTAGCGGCCGCACAGATACGCAGTATTTT. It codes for CASSPSSGRTDTQYF.

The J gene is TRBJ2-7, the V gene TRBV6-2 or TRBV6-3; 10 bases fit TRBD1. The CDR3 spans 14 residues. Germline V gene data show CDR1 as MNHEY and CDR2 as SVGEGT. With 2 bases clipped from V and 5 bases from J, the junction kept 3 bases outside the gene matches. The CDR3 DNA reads TGTGCCAGCAGTTACCGGGACAGGGGCCACGAGCAGTACTTC. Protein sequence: CASSYRDRGHEQYF.

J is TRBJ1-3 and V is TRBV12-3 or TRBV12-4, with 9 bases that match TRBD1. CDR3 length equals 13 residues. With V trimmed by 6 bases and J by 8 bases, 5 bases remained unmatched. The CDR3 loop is CASRDRGGYTIYF. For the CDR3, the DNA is TGTGCCAGCAGGGACAGGGGAGGGTACACCATATATTTT.

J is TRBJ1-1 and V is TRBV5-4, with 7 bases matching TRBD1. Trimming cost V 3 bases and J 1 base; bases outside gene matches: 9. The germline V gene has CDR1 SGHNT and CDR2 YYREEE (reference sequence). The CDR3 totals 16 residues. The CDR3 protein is CASSYWTGASNTEAFF. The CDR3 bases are TGTGCCAGCAGCTACTGGACAGGAGCTTCGAACACTGAAGCTTTCTTT.

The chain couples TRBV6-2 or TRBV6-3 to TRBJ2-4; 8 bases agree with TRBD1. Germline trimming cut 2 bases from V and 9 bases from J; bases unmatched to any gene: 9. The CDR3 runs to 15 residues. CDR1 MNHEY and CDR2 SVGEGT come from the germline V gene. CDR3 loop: CASSYDRTGWGIQYF. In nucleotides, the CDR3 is TGTGCCAGCAGTTACGACCGGACAGGGTGGGGCATTCAGTACTTC.

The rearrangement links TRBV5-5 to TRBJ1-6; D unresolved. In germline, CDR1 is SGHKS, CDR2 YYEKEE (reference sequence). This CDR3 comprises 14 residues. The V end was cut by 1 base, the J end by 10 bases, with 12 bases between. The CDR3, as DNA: TGTGCCAGCAGCTTGTTTGGGGAGGACTCACCCCTCCACTTT. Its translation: CASSLFGEDSPLHF.

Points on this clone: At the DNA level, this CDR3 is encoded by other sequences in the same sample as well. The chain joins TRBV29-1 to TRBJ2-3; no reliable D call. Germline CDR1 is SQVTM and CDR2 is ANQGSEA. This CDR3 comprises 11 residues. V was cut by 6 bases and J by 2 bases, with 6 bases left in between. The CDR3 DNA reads TGCAGCGTCGTAGTCACAGATACGCAGTATTTT. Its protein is CSVVVTDTQYF.

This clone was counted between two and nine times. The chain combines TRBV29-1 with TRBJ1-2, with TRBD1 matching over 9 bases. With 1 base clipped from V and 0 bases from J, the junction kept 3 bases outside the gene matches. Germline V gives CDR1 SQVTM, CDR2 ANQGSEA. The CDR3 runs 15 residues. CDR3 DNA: TGCAGCGTTGAAGGCGACAGGGGGACTAACTATGGCTACACCTTC. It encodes CSVEGDRGTNYGYTF. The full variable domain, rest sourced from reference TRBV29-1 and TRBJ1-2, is SAVISQKPSRDICQRGTSLTIQCQVDSQVTMMFWYRQQPGQSLTLIATANQGSEATYESGFVIDKFPISRPNLTFSTLTVSNMSPEDSSIYLCSVEGDRGTNYGYTFGSGTRLTVV.

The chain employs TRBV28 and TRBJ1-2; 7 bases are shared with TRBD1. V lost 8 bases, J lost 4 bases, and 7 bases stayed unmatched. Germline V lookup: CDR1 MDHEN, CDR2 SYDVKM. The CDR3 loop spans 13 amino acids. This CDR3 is CASLSDRAYGYTF. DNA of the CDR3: TGTGCCAGCCTTTCAGACAGGGCCTATGGCTACACCTTC.

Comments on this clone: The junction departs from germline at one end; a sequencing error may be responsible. The CDR3 DNA sequence: TGTGCCAGCACCTTAGCGGGCGGCACAGATACGCAGTATTTT. It codes for CASTLAGGTDTQYF. V is TRBV7-3 and J is TRBJ2-3, with 7 bases fitting TRBD2. Germline loops: CDR1 SGHTA, CDR2 FQGTGA. This CDR3 contains 14 residues.

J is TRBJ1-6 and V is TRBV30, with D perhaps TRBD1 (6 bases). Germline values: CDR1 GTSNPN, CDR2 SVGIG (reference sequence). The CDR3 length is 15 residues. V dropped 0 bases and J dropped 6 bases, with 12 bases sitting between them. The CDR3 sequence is CAWSVLTGSNSPLHF. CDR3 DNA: TGTGCCTGGAGTGTCCTAACAGGGAGTAATTCACCCCTCCACTTT.

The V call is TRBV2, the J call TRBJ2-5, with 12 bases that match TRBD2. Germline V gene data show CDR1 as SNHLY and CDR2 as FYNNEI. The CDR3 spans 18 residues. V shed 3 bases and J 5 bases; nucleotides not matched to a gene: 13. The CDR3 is CASSDGLASGGAGETQYF. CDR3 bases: TGTGCCAGCAGTGACGGACTGGCTAGCGGGGGGGCCGGGGAGACCCAGTACTTC.

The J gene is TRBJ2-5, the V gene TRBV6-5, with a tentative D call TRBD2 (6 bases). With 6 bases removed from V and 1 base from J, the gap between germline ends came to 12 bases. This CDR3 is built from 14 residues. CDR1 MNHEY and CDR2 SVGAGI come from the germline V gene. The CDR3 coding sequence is TGTGCCAGCAGCTGGCAGGGAGGCCAAGAGACCCAGTACTTC. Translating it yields CASSWQGGQETQYF.

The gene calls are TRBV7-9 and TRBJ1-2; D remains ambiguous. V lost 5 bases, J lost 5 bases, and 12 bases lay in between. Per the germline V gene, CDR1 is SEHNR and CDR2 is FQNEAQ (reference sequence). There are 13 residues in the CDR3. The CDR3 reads CASSNRAGYGYTF. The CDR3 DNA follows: TGTGCCAGCAGCAATAGGGCGGGGTATGGCTACACCTTC. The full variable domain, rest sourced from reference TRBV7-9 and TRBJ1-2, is DTGVSQNPRHKITKRGQNVTFRCDPISEHNRLYWYRQTLGQGPEFLTYFQNEAQLEKSRLLSDRFSAERPKGSFSTLEIQRTEQGDSAMYLCASSNRAGYGYTFGSGTRLTVV.

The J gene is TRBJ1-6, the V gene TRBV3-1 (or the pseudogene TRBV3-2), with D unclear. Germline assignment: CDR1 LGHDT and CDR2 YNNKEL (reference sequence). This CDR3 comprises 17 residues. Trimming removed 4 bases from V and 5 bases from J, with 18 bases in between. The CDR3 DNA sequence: TGTGCCAGCAGCCCCTCTCTTAGTTCCGGGAATAATTCACCCCTCCACTTT. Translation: CASSPSLSSGNNSPLHF.

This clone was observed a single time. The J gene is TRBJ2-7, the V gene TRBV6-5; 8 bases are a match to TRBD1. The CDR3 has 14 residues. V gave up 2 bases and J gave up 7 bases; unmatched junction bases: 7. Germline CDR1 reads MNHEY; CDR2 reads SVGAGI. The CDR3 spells CASSYAGQAGEQYF. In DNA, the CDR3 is TGTGCCAGCAGTTACGCGGGACAGGCGGGAGAGCAGTACTTC.

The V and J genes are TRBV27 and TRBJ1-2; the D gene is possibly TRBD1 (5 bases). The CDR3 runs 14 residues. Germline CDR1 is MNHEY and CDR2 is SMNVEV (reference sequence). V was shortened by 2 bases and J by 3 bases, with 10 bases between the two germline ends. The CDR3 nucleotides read TGTGCCAGCAGTTTAAAGGGGAAGGACTATGGCTACACCTTC. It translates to CASSLKGKDYGYTF.

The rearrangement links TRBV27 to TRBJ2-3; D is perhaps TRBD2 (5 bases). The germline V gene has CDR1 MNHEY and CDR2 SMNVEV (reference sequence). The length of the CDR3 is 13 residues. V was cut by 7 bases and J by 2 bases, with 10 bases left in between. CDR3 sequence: CASNGGYTDTQYF. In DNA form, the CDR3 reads TGTGCCAGCAACGGAGGATACACAGATACGCAGTATTTT.

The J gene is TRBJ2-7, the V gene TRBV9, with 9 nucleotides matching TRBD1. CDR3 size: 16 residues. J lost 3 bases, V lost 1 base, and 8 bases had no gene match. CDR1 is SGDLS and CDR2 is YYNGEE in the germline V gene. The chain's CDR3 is CASSVPPTGGLYEQYF. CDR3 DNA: TGTGCCAGCAGCGTACCCCCAACAGGGGGCCTCTACGAGCAGTACTTC.

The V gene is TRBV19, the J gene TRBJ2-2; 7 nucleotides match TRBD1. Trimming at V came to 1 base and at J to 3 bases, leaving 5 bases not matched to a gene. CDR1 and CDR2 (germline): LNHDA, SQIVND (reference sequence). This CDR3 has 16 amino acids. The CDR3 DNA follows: TGTGCCAGTAGTATAGTGACAGGGTGGGACACCGGGGAGCTGTTTTTT. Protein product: CASSIVTGWDTGELFF.

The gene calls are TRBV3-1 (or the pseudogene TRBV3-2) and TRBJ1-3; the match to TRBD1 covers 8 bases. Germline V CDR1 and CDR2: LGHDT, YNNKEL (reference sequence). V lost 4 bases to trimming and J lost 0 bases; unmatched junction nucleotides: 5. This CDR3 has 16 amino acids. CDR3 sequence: CASSRNTGGSGNTIYF. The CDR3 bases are TGTGCCAGCAGCCGAAACACAGGGGGCTCTGGAAACACCATATATTTT.

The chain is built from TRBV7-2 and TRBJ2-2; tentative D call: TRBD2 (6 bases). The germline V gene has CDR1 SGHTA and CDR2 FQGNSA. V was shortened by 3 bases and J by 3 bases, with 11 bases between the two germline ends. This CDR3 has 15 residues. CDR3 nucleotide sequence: TGTGCCAGCAGCTTGGCGGGAAAGGACACCGGGGAGCTGTTTTTT. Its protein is CASSLAGKDTGELFF.

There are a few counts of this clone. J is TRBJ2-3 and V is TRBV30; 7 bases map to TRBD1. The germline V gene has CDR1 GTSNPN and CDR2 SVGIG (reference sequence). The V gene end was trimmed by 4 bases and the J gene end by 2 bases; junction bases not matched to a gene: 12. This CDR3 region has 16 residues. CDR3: CAWKKTGTAITDTQYF. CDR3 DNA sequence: TGTGCCTGGAAGAAGACAGGGACAGCGATCACAGATACGCAGTATTTT.

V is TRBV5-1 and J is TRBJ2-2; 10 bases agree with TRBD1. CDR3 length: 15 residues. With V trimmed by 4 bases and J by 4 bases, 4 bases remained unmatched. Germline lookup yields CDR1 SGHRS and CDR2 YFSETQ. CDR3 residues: CASSPGTGATGELFF. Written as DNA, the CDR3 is TGCGCCAGCAGCCCCGGGACAGGGGCCACCGGGGAGCTGTTTTTT. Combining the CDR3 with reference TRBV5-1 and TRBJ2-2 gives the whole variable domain KAGVTQTPRYLIKTRGQQVTLSCSPISGHRSVSWYQQTPGQGLQFLFEYFSETQRNKGNFPGRFSGRQFSNSRSEMNVSTLELGDSALYLCASSPGTGATGELFFGEGSRLTVL.

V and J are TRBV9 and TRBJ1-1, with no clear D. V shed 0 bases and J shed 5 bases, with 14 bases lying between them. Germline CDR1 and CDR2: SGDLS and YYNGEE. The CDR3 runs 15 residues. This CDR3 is CASSVGPGSGTEAFF. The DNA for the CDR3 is TGTGCCAGCAGCGTAGGACCCGGGAGTGGTACTGAAGCTTTCTTT.

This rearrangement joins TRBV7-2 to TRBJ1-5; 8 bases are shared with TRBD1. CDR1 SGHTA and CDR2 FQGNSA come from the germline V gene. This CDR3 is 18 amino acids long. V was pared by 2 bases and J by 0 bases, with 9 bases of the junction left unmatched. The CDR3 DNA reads TGTGCCAGCAGCTTACGCCAGGGGGCGCGCTATAGCAATCAGCCCCAGCATTTT. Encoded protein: CASSLRQGARYSNQPQHF.

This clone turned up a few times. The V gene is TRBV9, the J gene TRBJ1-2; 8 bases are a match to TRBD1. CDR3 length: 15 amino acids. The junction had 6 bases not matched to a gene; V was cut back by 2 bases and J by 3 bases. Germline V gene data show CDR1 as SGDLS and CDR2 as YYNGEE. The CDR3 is CASSVNRQGYYGYTF. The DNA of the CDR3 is TGTGCCAGCAGCGTTAATAGACAGGGGTACTATGGCTACACCTTC.